Listed here are 26 T cell receptor beta chains from one sample, sequenced in a study of primary melanoma T cells and metastatic recurrence. The repertoire was sequenced with immunoSEQ multiplex PCR; TCRdb's copy has only in-frame clones and lacks some. Counted here are approximately 180 clones, roughly 93% occurring once; the ten biggest clones make up roughly 25%. The sample consisted of melanoma tumor tissue. All receptors come from a human donor with melanoma.

This clone came up once. The gene calls are TRBV6-8 and TRBJ2-5; 14 bases match TRBD2. The CDR3 has 14 amino acids. The trim removed 10 bases at V and 4 bases at J, leaving 5 bases unmatched. Looked up from germline, CDR1 is MNHGY and CDR2 is SAAAGT. CDR3 protein: CATSTSGRGETQYF. The CDR3 DNA reads as TGTGCCACCTCGACTAGCGGGAGGGGAGAGACCCAGTACTTC.

The gene calls are TRBV28 and TRBJ2-7, with D possibly matching TRBD2 (6 bases). V lost 4 bases to trimming and J lost 1 base, with 14 bases between them. Germline-derived CDR1 and CDR2 are MDHEN and SYDVKM. The CDR3 is made up of 15 amino acids. CDR3 nucleotides: TGTGCCAGCAGTTCCTGGACTATACAATCCTACGAGCAGTACTTC. Amino acid sequence: CASSSWTIQSYEQYF.

The rearrangement uses TRBV11-3 and TRBJ2-3, with TRBD2 matching over 9 bases. In germline, CDR1 is SGHNT, CDR2 YENEEA. The V segment lost 4 bases and the J segment 0 bases; nucleotides outside the gene matches: 2. This CDR3 has 15 amino acids. CDR3 residues: CASSSTSGSTDTQYF. The CDR3 bases are TGTGCCAGCAGCTCAACTAGCGGGAGCACAGATACGCAGTATTTT.

This chain joins TRBV9 and TRBJ1-5, with D tentatively TRBD1 (6 bases). V dropped 1 base and J dropped 0 bases, with 8 bases sitting between them. CDR3 length: 15 amino acids. Germline V gene lookup returns CDR1 SGDLS and CDR2 YYNGEE. The CDR3 coding sequence is TGTGCCAGCAGCGTACAGGGGAATAGCAATCAGCCCCAGCATTTT. Translating it yields CASSVQGNSNQPQHF.

The chain employs TRBV11-3 and TRBJ1-1, with 7 positions matching TRBD1. Trimming took 2 bases from V and 5 from J; bases not matched to a gene: 5. CDR3 length: 14 residues. In germline, CDR1 is SGHNT, CDR2 YENEEA. CDR3 in DNA: TGTGCCAGCAGCTTATCAGGGGGAGGGACTGAAGCTTTCTTT. Its protein product is CASSLSGGGTEAFF.

V gene TRBV28 combines with J gene TRBJ2-5; D could derive from TRBD1 or TRBD2 (5 bases each). V was clipped by 1 base and J by 5 bases, with 17 bases between them. The CDR3 sequence is 16 residues long. The germline V gene encodes CDR1 MDHEN and CDR2 SYDVKM. The DNA of the CDR3 is TGTGCCAGCAGTTTATACCAGGTGGGACGACGGGAGACCCAGTACTTC. Translated: CASSLYQVGRRETQYF.

The chain has TRBV6-8 and TRBJ2-1; weak D call: TRBD1 (5 bases). The V gene's germline CDR1 is MNHGY and CDR2 SAAAGT. CDR3 length: 15 amino acids. The ends were cut back, 6 bases at V and 12 bases at J, with 24 bases in the middle. The CDR3, as DNA: TGTGCCAGCAGCCCGCGCCGAGACAGATTCTTAGGGCAGTTCTTC. Translated: CASSPRRDRFLGQFF.

The CDR3 DNA reads TGTGCCAGCAGCTTGGCCGGGCTACCCTTCGGCACAGATACGCAGTATTTT. Its translation is CASSLAGLPFGTDTQYF. This chain connects TRBV11-3 to TRBJ2-3, with D hard to call. Trimming removed 3 bases at V and 1 base at J, with 17 bases between. From germline, CDR1 is SGHNT and CDR2 YENEEA. This CDR3 region has 17 residues.

The V and J genes are TRBV19 and TRBJ2-7; 10 bases map to TRBD2. V lost 3 bases to trimming and J lost 1 base; unmatched junction nucleotides: 6. CDR3 length: 16 residues. Per the germline V gene, CDR1 is LNHDA and CDR2 is SQIVND (reference sequence). The CDR3 sequence: CASSISLAGASYEQYF. CDR3 DNA sequence: TGTGCCAGTAGTATCTCCCTAGCGGGAGCTTCCTACGAGCAGTACTTC.

In its sample, this clone was seen once. The chain joins TRBV6-8 to TRBJ2-3, with TRBD2 as a possible D gene (8 bases). The V gene's germline CDR1 is MNHGY and CDR2 SAAAGT. The CDR3 sequence is 17 residues long. Deletions cut 5 bases from V and 11 bases from J, with 29 bases between. CDR3 coding DNA: TGTGCCAGCAGTACCACCGAGCTAGCGGGCCACAGGGGTGGGCAGTATTTT. Translation: CASSTTELAGHRGGQYF.

This clone is labeled as hyperexpanded. This CDR3 reads CASRPTGNTEAFF. The CDR3 DNA sequence: TGTGCCAGCAGACCCACCGGGAACACTGAAGCTTTCTTT. This chain uses TRBV7-1 with TRBJ1-1; D gene ambiguous. TRBV7-1 is an ORF for which the function is uncertain. V was trimmed by 6 bases and J by 1 base, leaving 9 bases between them. The CDR3 sequence is 13 residues long.

This sequence joins TRBV11-3 and TRBJ1-5; D may be TRBD1 (6 bases). The V gene's germline CDR1 is SGHNT and CDR2 YENEEA. V lost 5 bases to trimming and J lost 5 bases, with 16 bases between them. This CDR3 has 15 amino acids. CDR3 amino acids: CASSQVGRGHQPQHF. DNA of the CDR3: TGTGCCAGCAGCCAAGTTGGCAGGGGACATCAGCCCCAGCATTTT.

The chain has TRBV6-8 and TRBJ2-5, with D perhaps TRBD1 or TRBD2 (5 bases each). Trimming removed 7 bases from V and 6 bases from J, with 12 bases in between. From germline, CDR1 is MNHGY and CDR2 SAAAGT. This CDR3 comprises 12 residues. The CDR3 DNA is TGTGCCAGCAATGAGGGGTCGAAGACCCAGTACTTC. As protein: CASNEGSKTQYF.

The V and J genes are TRBV11-3 and TRBJ2-1, with 8 nucleotides matching TRBD2. Germline V gene lookup returns CDR1 SGHNT and CDR2 YENEEA. This CDR3 contains 15 residues. With V trimmed by 6 bases and J by 6 bases, 10 bases remained unmatched. In nucleotides, the CDR3 is TGTGCCAGCAGTCCCGGGACTAGAGTATTCAATGAGCAGTTCTTC. This gives the protein CASSPGTRVFNEQFF.

This chain uses TRBV19 with TRBJ2-2; no firm D call. The V end was cut by 1 base, the J end by 6 bases, with 6 bases between. This CDR3 has 13 residues. Germline V CDR1 and CDR2: LNHDA, SQIVND (reference sequence). The chain's CDR3 is CASSIADPGELFF. CDR3 coding DNA: TGTGCCAGTAGTATAGCCGACCCCGGGGAGCTGTTTTTT.

The V gene is TRBV15, the J gene TRBJ2-4, with D possibly called TRBD1 or TRBD2 (5 bases each). Germline CDR1 is LNHNV and CDR2 is YYDKDF (reference sequence). V was cut by 2 bases and J by 6 bases, with 14 bases left in between. There are 15 residues in the CDR3. CDR3: CATSRYGASINIQYF. The CDR3, as DNA: TGTGCCACCAGCAGATACGGGGCTAGCATAAACATTCAGTACTTC.

The chain couples TRBV6-8 to TRBJ2-1, with 8 bases matching TRBD2. Germline V lookup: CDR1 MNHGY, CDR2 SAAAGT. V lost 6 bases to trimming and J lost 2 bases; unmatched junction nucleotides: 3. This CDR3 spans 14 amino acids. The CDR3 sequence: CASRAGGAYNEQFF. The CDR3 DNA reads as TGTGCCAGCAGGGCGGGGGGCGCCTACAATGAGCAGTTCTTC.

V and J are TRBV11-3 and TRBJ2-6; D is perhaps TRBD2 (5 bases). From germline, CDR1 is SGHNT and CDR2 YENEEA. CDR3 length: 15 amino acids. The V gene lost 4 bases and the J gene lost 2 bases, with 9 bases spanning the gap. The CDR3 here is CASSWARAGANVLTF. The CDR3 DNA sequence: TGTGCCAGCAGCTGGGCGAGGGCTGGGGCCAACGTCCTGACTTTC.

CDR3 region: CAWSVTNYGYTF. CDR3 in DNA: TGTGCCTGGAGTGTAACCAACTATGGCTACACCTTC. The chain joins TRBV30 to TRBJ1-2; no definite D call. The CDR3 loop spans 12 amino acids. The V gene's germline CDR1 is GTSNPN and CDR2 SVGIG (reference sequence). Trimming took 0 bases from V and 2 from J, leaving 4 bases between them.

V is TRBV11-3 and J is TRBJ1-5; the match to TRBD1 covers 9 bases. V dropped 4 bases and J dropped 8; count of bases not matched to a gene: 12. The germline V gene has CDR1 SGHNT and CDR2 YENEEA. The CDR3 runs 16 residues. CDR3 region: CASSWSGTGSFKPQHF. DNA of the CDR3: TGTGCCAGCAGCTGGTCCGGGACAGGGAGTTTTAAGCCCCAGCATTTT.

The chain recombines TRBV11-3 with TRBJ2-1; the D gene is possibly TRBD2 (6 bases). CDR1 SGHNT and CDR2 YENEEA come from the germline V gene. CDR3 length equals 16 residues. Trimming took off 5 bases at V and 1 base at J, with 15 bases between the two ends. The CDR3 loop is CASSRTRERSYNEQFF. CDR3 nucleotide sequence: TGTGCCAGCAGCCGGACCCGGGAGAGGTCCTACAATGAGCAGTTCTTC. Supplemented by reference TRBV11-3 and TRBJ2-1, the full variable domain reads EAGVVQSPRYKIIEKKQPVAFWCNPISGHNTLYWYLQNLGQGPELLIRYENEEAVDDSQLPKDRFSAERLKGVDSTLKIQPAELGDSAVYLCASSRTRERSYNEQFFGPGTRLTVL.

The chain carries TRBV30 and TRBJ2-7; no clear D gene. The CDR3 length is 14 residues. Germline lookup yields CDR1 GTSNPN and CDR2 SVGIG (reference sequence). The V end lost 0 bases, the J end lost 0 bases, and 9 bases lay between the germline ends. The CDR3 is CAWSVGLGSYEQYF. CDR3 DNA: TGTGCCTGGAGTGTAGGGCTCGGCTCCTACGAGCAGTACTTC. The entire variable domain, with the rest obtained from reference TRBV30 and TRBJ2-7, is as follows: SQTIHQWPATLVQPVGSPLSLECTVEGTSNPNLYWYRQAAGRGLQLLFYSVGIGQISSEVPQNLSASRPQDRQFILSSKKLLLSDSGFYLCAWSVGLGSYEQYFGPGTRLTVT.

The chain carries TRBV7-1 and TRBJ1-3, with a possible D match to TRBD1 (6 bases). TRBV7-1 is an open reading frame, and its role is uncertain. V lost 3 bases to trimming and J lost 2 bases, with 8 bases between them. This CDR3 is 14 amino acids long. The CDR3 reads CASSSRGAGNTIYF. The CDR3 nucleotides are TGTGCCAGCAGCTCCAGGGGCGCTGGAAACACCATATATTTT.

This sequence joins TRBV7-1 and TRBJ1-1; D is perhaps TRBD1 (5 bases). TRBV7-1 belongs to the ORF category, with a function that is uncertain. The CDR3 extends over 14 amino acids. Trimming cost V 4 bases and J 2 bases, with 11 bases left between them. The CDR3 DNA sequence: TGTGCCAGCAGCTTAGCTGGGGACAACACTGAAGCTTTCTTT. Translating gives CASSLAGDNTEAFF.

The rearrangement uses TRBV7-8 and TRBJ2-7; 7 bases line up with TRBD1. Germline-derived CDR1 and CDR2 are SGHVS and FQNEAQ. Trimming at V came to 5 bases and at J to 6 bases, leaving 7 bases not matched to a gene. CDR3 length: 13 residues. As DNA, the CDR3 is TGTGCCAGCAGCCCTTCGACAGGGAGCGAGCAGTACTTC. This translates into CASSPSTGSEQYF.

This clone was detected once. This rearrangement joins TRBV11-3 to TRBJ2-1; 7 bases align to TRBD2. J gave up 1 base and V 7 bases, and 13 bases lay outside the gene matches. This CDR3 spans 17 amino acids. Germline V gene lookup returns CDR1 SGHNT and CDR2 YENEEA. The CDR3 protein is CASTGGRARGSYNEQFF. The CDR3 DNA follows: TGTGCCAGCACCGGGGGGAGGGCCCGTGGGTCCTACAATGAGCAGTTCTTC.